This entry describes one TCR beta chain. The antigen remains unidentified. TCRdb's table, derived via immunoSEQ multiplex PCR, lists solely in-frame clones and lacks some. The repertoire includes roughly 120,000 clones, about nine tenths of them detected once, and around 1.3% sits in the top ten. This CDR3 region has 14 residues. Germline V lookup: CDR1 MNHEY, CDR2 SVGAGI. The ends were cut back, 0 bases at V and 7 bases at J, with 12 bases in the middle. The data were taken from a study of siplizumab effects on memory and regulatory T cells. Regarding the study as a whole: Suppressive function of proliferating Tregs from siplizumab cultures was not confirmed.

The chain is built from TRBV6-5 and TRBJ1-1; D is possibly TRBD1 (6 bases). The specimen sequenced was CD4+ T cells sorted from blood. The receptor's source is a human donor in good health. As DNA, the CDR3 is TGTGCCAGCAGTTACTCGCAAAGGGGGTTTGAAGCTTTCTTT. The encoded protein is CASSYSQRGFEAFF.